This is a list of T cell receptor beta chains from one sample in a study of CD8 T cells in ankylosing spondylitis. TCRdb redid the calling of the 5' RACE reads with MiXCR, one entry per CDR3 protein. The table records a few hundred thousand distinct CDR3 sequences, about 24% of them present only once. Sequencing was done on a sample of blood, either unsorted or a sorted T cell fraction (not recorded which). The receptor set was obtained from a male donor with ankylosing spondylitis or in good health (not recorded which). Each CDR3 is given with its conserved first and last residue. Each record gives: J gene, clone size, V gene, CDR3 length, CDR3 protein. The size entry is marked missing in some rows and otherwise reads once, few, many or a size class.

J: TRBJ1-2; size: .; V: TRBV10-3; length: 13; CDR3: CAIRDWEPYGYTF
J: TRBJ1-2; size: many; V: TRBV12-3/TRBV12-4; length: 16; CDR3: CASSLNRREPNYGYTF
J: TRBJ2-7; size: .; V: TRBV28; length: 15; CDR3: CASRPTTGPLLEQYF
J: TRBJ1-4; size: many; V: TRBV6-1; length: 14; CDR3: CASSQQGGGGKLFF
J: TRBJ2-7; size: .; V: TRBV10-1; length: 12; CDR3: CASGITSYEQYF
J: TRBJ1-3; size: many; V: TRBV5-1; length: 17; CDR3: CASSPQWTGKTGNTIYF
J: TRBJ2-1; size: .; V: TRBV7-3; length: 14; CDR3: CASSLNTMRDEQFF
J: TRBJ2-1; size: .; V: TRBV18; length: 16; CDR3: CASSPPGGESDNEQFF
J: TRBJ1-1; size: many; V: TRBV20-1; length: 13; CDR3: CSARRERDTEAFF
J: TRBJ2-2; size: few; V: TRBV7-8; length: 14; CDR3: CASSLDGATGELFF
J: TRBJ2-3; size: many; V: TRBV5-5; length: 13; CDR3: CASSLNPTDTQYF
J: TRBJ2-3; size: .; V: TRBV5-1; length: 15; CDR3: CASSPWTVAADTQYF
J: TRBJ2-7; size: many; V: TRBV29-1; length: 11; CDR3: CSVVVSYEQYF
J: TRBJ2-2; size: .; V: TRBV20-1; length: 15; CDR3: CSARDRSHNTGELFF
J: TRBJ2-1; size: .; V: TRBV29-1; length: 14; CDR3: CSVSRVLSYNEQFF